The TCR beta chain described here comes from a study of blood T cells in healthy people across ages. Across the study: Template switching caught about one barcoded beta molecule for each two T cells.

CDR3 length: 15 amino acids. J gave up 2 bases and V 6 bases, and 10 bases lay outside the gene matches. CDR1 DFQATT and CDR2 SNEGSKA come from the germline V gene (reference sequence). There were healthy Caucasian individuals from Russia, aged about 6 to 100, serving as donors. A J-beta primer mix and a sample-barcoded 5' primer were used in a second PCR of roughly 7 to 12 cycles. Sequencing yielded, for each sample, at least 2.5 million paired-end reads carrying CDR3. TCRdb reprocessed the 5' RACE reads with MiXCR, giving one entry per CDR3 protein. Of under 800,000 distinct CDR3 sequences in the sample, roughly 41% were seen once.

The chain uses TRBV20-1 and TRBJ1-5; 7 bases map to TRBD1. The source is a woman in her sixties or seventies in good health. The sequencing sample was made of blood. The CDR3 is CSARIRGRGNQPQHF. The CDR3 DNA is TGCAGTGCCCGTATTAGGGGGCGCGGCAATCAGCCCCAGCATTTT.